This T cell receptor beta chain emerged from a study of cytomegalovirus exposure and HLA in healthy donors. All the people who gave samples were healthy bone marrow donors. The PCR had 60 Vbeta and 13 Jbeta primers. The method was immunoSEQ multiplex PCR; TCRdb's version includes in-frame clones alone and lacks a portion of them. The sample records 110,000 or so clones, under 80% being singletons. This clone is medium-sized. The source of this sequence is a woman between 35 and 50 years old in good health and CMV-seropositive. Sequencing input: PBMCs.

The CDR3 bases are TGCGCCAGCAGCCCGACGAGCGGTCAGCCCCAGCATTTT. Encoded protein: CASSPTSGQPQHF. The chain uses TRBV4-1 and TRBJ1-5; D gene unclear. V lost 4 bases to trimming and J lost 6 bases, with 10 bases between them. The V gene's germline CDR1 is MGHRA and CDR2 YSYEKL. The CDR3 runs to 13 residues.